This T cell receptor beta chain was recovered during a study of cytomegalovirus exposure and HLA in healthy donors. Points from the study as a whole: An analysis done earlier found most TCR beta V segments productive about 87% or about 30% of the time.

About this clone itself: Its antigen remains unknown.

Trimming pared 5 bases from V and 3 bases from J, leaving 16 bases between. Germline values: CDR1 SGHTA, CDR2 FQGTGA. CDR3 length: 15 amino acids. The PCR ran on 60 Vbeta and 13 Jbeta primers. The assay was immunoSEQ multiplex PCR, and TCRdb's table has in-frame clones only and misses some. The table shows about 210,000 clones, with about nine tenths occurring only once. The sequenced sample was PBMCs. The genes are TRBV7-3 and TRBJ1-1, with D tentatively TRBD1 (6 bases). The clonotype was recovered from a boy between 2 and 10 years old in good health and CMV-seronegative. As DNA, the CDR3 is TGTGCCAGCAGCCCAGAGGGGGGGGCGTACACTGAAGCTTTCTTT. Its protein product is CASSPEGGAYTEAFF. The full variable domain, completed using reference TRBV7-3 and TRBJ1-1, is GAGVSQTPSNKVTEKGKYVELRCDPISGHTALYWYRQSLGQGPEFLIYFQGTGAADDSGLPNDRFFAVRPEGSVSTLKIQRTERGDSAVYLCASSPEGGAYTEAFFGQGTRLTVV.